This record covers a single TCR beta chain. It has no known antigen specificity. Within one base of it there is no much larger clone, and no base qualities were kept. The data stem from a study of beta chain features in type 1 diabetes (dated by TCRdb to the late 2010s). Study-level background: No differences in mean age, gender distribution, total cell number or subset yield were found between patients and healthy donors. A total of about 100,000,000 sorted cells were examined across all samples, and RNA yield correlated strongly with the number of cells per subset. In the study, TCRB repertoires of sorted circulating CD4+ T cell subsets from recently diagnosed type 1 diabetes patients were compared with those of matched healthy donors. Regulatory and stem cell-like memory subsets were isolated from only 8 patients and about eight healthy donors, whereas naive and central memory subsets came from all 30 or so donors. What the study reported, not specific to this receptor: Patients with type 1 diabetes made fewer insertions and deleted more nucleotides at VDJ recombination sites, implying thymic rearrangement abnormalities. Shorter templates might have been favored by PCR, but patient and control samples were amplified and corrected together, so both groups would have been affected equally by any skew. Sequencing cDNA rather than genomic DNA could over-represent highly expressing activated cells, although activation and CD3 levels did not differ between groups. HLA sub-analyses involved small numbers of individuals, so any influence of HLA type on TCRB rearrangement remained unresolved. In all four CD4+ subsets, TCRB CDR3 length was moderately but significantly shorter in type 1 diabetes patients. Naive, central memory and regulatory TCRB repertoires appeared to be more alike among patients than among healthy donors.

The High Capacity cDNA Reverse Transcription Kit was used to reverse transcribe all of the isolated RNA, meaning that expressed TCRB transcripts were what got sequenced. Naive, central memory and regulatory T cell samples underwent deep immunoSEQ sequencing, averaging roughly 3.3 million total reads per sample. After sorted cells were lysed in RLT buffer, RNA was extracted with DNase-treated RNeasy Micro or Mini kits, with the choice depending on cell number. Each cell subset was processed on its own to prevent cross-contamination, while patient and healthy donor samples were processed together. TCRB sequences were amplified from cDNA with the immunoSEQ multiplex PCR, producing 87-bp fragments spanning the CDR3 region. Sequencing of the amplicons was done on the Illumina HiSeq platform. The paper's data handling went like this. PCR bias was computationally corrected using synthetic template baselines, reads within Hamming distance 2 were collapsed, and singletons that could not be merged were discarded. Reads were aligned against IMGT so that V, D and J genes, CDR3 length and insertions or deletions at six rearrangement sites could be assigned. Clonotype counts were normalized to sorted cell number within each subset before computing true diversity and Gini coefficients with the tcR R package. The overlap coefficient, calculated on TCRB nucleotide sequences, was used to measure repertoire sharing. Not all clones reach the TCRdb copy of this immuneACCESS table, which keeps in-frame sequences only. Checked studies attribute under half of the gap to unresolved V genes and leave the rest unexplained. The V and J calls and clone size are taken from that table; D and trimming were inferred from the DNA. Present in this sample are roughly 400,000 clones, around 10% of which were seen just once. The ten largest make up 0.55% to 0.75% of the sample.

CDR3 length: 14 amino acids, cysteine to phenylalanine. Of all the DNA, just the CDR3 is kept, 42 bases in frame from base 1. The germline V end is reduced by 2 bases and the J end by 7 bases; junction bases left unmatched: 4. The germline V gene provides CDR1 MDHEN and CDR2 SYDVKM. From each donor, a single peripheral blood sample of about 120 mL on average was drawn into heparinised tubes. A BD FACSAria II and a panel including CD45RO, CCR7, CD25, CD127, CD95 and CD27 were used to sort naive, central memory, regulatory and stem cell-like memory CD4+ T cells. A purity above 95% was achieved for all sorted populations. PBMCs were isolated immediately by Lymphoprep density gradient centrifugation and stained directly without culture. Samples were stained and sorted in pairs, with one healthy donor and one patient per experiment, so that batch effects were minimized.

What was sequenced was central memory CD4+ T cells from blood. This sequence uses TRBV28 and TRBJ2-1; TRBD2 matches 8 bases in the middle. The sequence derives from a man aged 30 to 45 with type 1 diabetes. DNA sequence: TGTGCCAGCAGTTTACGGGGGGGAGAAAATGAGCAGTTCTTC. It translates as CASSLRGGENEQFF.